Shown below are 10 T cell receptor beta chains from a single sample sequenced in a study of identical twins. One entry per CDR3 protein results from TCRdb running MiXCR on the 5' RACE reads. This sample has a few hundred thousand distinct CDR3 sequences; more than 13% occur once, and the top ten carry about 1%. Another study also made use of these data, one on yellow fever vaccine responses in identical twins.

Material: CD4+ T cells sorted from blood. These receptors all come from a woman in her late teens or twenties in good health.

This clonotype was picked up a small number of times. V is TRBV5-1 and J is TRBJ2-5, with D possibly being TRBD2 (6 bases). CDR1 is SGHRS and CDR2 is YFSETQ in the germline V gene. The CDR3 covers 15 residues. V lost 0 bases and J lost 2, with 11 bases in between. CDR3 in amino acids: CASSLEVAVQETQYF. For the CDR3, the DNA is TGCGCCAGCAGCTTGGAGGTAGCGGTACAAGAGACCCAGTACTTC.

This clonotype was picked up a small number of times. This rearrangement joins TRBV30 to TRBJ2-1; no firm D call. The CDR3 contains 12 residues. Germline CDR1 is GTSNPN and CDR2 is SVGIG (reference sequence). Trimming took off 2 bases at V and 6 bases at J, with 8 bases between the two ends. In nucleotides, the CDR3 is TGTGCCTGGAGTAGTAGTTTCAATGAGCAGTTCTTC. This gives the protein CAWSSSFNEQFF. The whole variable domain, remainder taken from reference TRBV30 and TRBJ2-1, is SQTIHQWPATLVQPVGSPLSLECTVEGTSNPNLYWYRQAAGRGLQLLFYSVGIGQISSEVPQNLSASRPQDRQFILSSKKLLLSDSGFYLCAWSSSFNEQFFGPGTRLTVL.

Ten or more counts support this clonotype. J is TRBJ2-7 and V is TRBV12-3 or TRBV12-4, with 9 bases lining up with TRBD2. Trimming cost V 6 bases and J 0 bases; bases outside gene matches: 6. The CDR3 spans 15 residues. The CDR3 DNA sequence: TGTGCCAGCAGGGTAGCGGGAGTGGGCTCCTACGAGCAGTACTTC. This encodes CASRVAGVGSYEQYF.

There are many counts of this clonotype. V gene TRBV10-3 combines with J gene TRBJ2-1; 7 nucleotides line up with TRBD1. The V gene's germline CDR1 is ENHRY and CDR2 SYGVKD. The CDR3 extends over 14 amino acids. V shed 9 bases and J 5 bases; nucleotides not matched to a gene: 10. Here the CDR3 reads CAITRDRNDNEQFF. The CDR3 DNA reads TGTGCCATTACCCGGGACAGAAACGACAATGAGCAGTTCTTC.

This clonotype has a handful of counts. V is TRBV7-8 and J is TRBJ2-3, with a weak D call TRBD1 (5 bases). Per germline, CDR1 SGHVS and CDR2 FQNEAQ. CDR3 size: 14 residues. Deletions cut 3 bases from V and 3 bases from J, with 10 bases between. CDR3 protein: CASSFIDRTDTQYF. As DNA, the CDR3 is TGTGCCAGCAGCTTCATAGACAGAACAGATACGCAGTATTTT.

The gene calls are TRBV7-9 and TRBJ2-3; D not certain. Trimming pared 3 bases from V and 5 bases from J, leaving 12 bases between. Germline assignment: CDR1 SEHNR and CDR2 FQNEAQ (reference sequence). The CDR3 runs 14 residues. The CDR3 reads CASSFSTTRDTQYF. The CDR3 region has the DNA TGTGCCAGCAGCTTTAGCACAACTCGAGATACGCAGTATTTT.

The chain joins TRBV9 to TRBJ2-4; no reliable D call. In germline, CDR1 is SGDLS, CDR2 YYNGEE. Trimming cost V 4 bases and J 3 bases, with 5 bases left between them. The CDR3 contains 12 residues. The CDR3 DNA follows: TGTGCCAGCAGCCGTGACAAAAACATTCAGTACTTC. Translated, it gives CASSRDKNIQYF. The full variable domain, its missing parts supplied by reference TRBV9 and TRBJ2-4, is DSGVTQTPKHLITATGQRVTLRCSPRSGDLSVYWYQQSLDQGLQFLIQYYNGEERAKGNILERFSAQQFPDLHSELNLSSLELGDSALYFCASSRDKNIQYFGAGTRLSVL.

DNA of the CDR3: TGTGCCAGCAGCCCTTACAGCGGGATCTCCTACGAGCAGTACTTC. This gives the protein CASSPYSGISYEQYF. The chain combines TRBV28 with TRBJ2-7; 7 nucleotides line up with TRBD2. Germline CDR1 MDHEN, CDR2 SYDVKM. Trimming removed 6 bases from V and 0 bases from J; junction bases left unmatched: 8. The CDR3 is 15 amino acids. Using reference TRBV28 and TRBJ2-7 for the parts outside the CDR3, the full variable domain is DVKVTQSSRYLVKRTGEKVFLECVQDMDHENMFWYRQDPGLGLRLIYFSYDVKMKEKGDIPEGYSVSREKKERFSLILESASTNQTSMYLCASSPYSGISYEQYFGPGTRLTVT.

The V and J genes are TRBV6-5 and TRBJ2-7, with a possible D match to TRBD1 (6 bases). Trimming took 6 bases from V and 3 from J, leaving 18 bases between them. There are 15 residues in the CDR3. CDR1 is MNHEY and CDR2 is SVGAGI in the germline V gene. The CDR3 sequence is CASRYRDTGFYEQYF. CDR3 bases: TGTGCCAGCAGGTACCGGGACACAGGATTCTACGAGCAGTACTTC.

This clonotype was detected a few times. This chain joins TRBV20-1 and TRBJ2-1; either TRBD1 or TRBD2 may supply D (5 bases each). The CDR3 is made up of 15 amino acids. The V and J ends lost 3 bases and 3 bases respectively, with 15 bases between them. The V gene's germline CDR1 is DFQATT and CDR2 SNEGSKA (reference sequence). The CDR3 DNA follows: TGCAGTGCTAGCGGGGACCCACGATACTACAATGAGCAGTTCTTC. Its translation is CSASGDPRYYNEQFF.